Presented here are 30 T cell receptor beta chains from one specimen sequenced in a study of blood T cell repertoires in COVID-19. Assay used: immunoSEQ multiplex PCR; TCRdb lists only in-frame clones, some missing. The sample has over 65,000 clones; roughly 90% are singletons. The sequencing sample was made of peripheral blood. The receptors come from a human donor in a cohort sampled during active COVID-19.

The chain is built from TRBV10-1 and TRBJ1-1; D call uncertain. Germline-derived CDR1 and CDR2 are WNHNN and SYGVQD (reference sequence). This CDR3 is built from 15 residues. Trimming shortened V by 2 bases and J by 3 bases, and 13 bases separated the two germline ends. The CDR3 DNA sequence: TGCGCCAGCAGTGAGGCAGGTTGGGGAGACACTGAAGCTTTCTTT. Translated: CASSEAGWGDTEAFF.

The chain recombines TRBV5-1 with TRBJ2-7; D might be TRBD1 (5 bases). V was trimmed by 7 bases and J by 2 bases, leaving 10 bases between them. The germline V gene has CDR1 SGHRS and CDR2 YFSETQ. CDR3 length: 12 residues. This chain's CDR3 is CASVQGAYEQYF. DNA for the CDR3: TGCGCCAGCGTTCAAGGGGCCTACGAGCAGTACTTC.

The chain combines TRBV29-1 with TRBJ2-7, with 7 bases identical to TRBD1. In germline, CDR1 is SQVTM, CDR2 ANQGSEA. The CDR3 extends over 14 amino acids. Unmatched junction bases numbered 8, after V lost 4 bases and J lost 2 bases. The CDR3 is CSVVQGQKAYEQYF. The CDR3 DNA sequence: TGCAGCGTTGTACAGGGGCAAAAAGCCTACGAGCAGTACTTC.

The chain has TRBV11-3 and TRBJ2-2; D is possibly TRBD1 (5 bases). In germline, CDR1 is SGHNT, CDR2 YENEEA. The CDR3 length is 15 residues. Trimming cost V 4 bases and J 0 bases, with 9 bases left between them. The CDR3 loop is CASSSRTPNTGELFF. Written as DNA, the CDR3 is TGTGCCAGCAGCTCGAGGACACCGAACACCGGGGAGCTGTTTTTT.

This rearrangement joins TRBV5-5 to TRBJ2-7, with D uncertain. Per germline, CDR1 SGHKS and CDR2 YYEKEE (reference sequence). The V end lost 2 bases, the J end lost 7 bases, and 13 bases lay between the germline ends. This CDR3 has 13 amino acids. CDR3 sequence: CASSLSGPREQYF. The CDR3, as DNA: TGTGCCAGCAGCTTAAGTGGGCCTCGGGAGCAGTACTTC.

This rearrangement joins TRBV19 to TRBJ2-5, with 7 nucleotides matching TRBD2. Germline trimming cut 8 bases from V and 3 bases from J; bases unmatched to any gene: 9. This CDR3 has 14 residues. Germline lookup yields CDR1 LNHDA and CDR2 SQIVND (reference sequence). The CDR3 nucleotides read TGTGCCAGTGGAAGGGGCGGGGGAAAAGAGACCCAGTACTTC. Translation gives CASGRGGGKETQYF.

This chain uses TRBV7-9 with TRBJ2-1, with D possibly matching TRBD1 (6 bases). The germline gives CDR1 SEHNR, CDR2 FQNEAQ (reference sequence). The V and J ends lost 5 bases and 8 bases respectively, with 13 bases between them. This CDR3 spans 13 amino acids. The CDR3 bases are TGTGCCAGCAGCAAACAGGGTAGGGATGAGCAGTTCTTC. It yields the protein CASSKQGRDEQFF.

This chain uses TRBV5-1 with TRBJ1-1, with D possibly being TRBD1 (6 bases). V was pared by 3 bases and J by 5 bases, with 14 bases between. The CDR3 covers 14 residues. Germline assignment: CDR1 SGHRS and CDR2 YFSETQ. CDR3 sequence reads: CASSSAGVRTEAFF. The CDR3 DNA reads as TGCGCCAGCAGCTCGGCAGGGGTTAGGACTGAAGCTTTCTTT.

J is TRBJ2-3 and V is TRBV10-1; 10 bases match TRBD1. V was clipped by 3 bases and J by 4 bases; unmatched bases: 4. CDR3 length equals 15 residues. The germline V gene encodes CDR1 WNHNN and CDR2 SYGVQD (reference sequence). The CDR3 loop reads CASSERQGASDTQYF. The CDR3 DNA reads TGCGCCAGCAGTGAACGACAGGGGGCTTCAGATACGCAGTATTTT.

This rearrangement joins TRBV3-1 (or the pseudogene TRBV3-2) to TRBJ2-3, with D possibly matching TRBD2 (6 bases). The V gene's germline CDR1 is LGHDT and CDR2 YNNKEL (reference sequence). The length of the CDR3 is 17 residues. Trimming shortened V by 4 bases and J by 0 bases, and 17 bases separated the two germline ends. The CDR3, as DNA: TGTGCCAGCAGCCCAGACCAGGGACTCGCTAGCACAGATACGCAGTATTTT. Its translation is CASSPDQGLASTDTQYF.

The chain employs TRBV5-1 and TRBJ1-6; 7 bases fit TRBD1. There are 14 residues in the CDR3. V lost 4 bases to trimming and J lost 5 bases; unmatched junction nucleotides: 3. Per the germline V gene, CDR1 is SGHRS and CDR2 is YFSETQ. DNA for the CDR3: TGCGCCAGCAGCCCGGGACAGAATAATTCACCCCTCCACTTT. Translation: CASSPGQNNSPLHF.

The J gene is TRBJ2-3, the V gene TRBV18, with 13 bases identical to TRBD2. V shed 3 bases and J 5 bases; nucleotides not matched to a gene: 2. Germline V lookup: CDR1 KGHSH, CDR2 LQKENI. This CDR3 comprises 15 residues. The CDR3 is CASSPRTSGGDTQYF. CDR3 bases: TGTGCCAGCTCACCGAGGACTAGCGGGGGAGATACGCAGTATTTT.

This chain connects TRBV19 to TRBJ2-1, with a possible D match to TRBD2 (5 bases). CDR3 size: 13 residues. Germline assignment: CDR1 LNHDA and CDR2 SQIVND (reference sequence). Trimming shortened V by 1 base and J by 7 bases, and 8 bases separated the two germline ends. DNA of the CDR3: TGTGCCAGTAGTATAGTCCCGGGGAATGAGCAGTTCTTC. Amino acids: CASSIVPGNEQFF. Variable domain in full (rest from reference TRBV19 and TRBJ2-1): DGGITQSPKYLFRKEGQNVTLSCEQNLNHDAMYWYRQDPGQGLRLIYYSQIVNDFQKGDIAEGYSVSREKKESFPLTVTSAQKNPTAFYLCASSIVPGNEQFFGPGTRLTVL.

The genes are TRBV6-5 and TRBJ2-2; 7 nucleotides match TRBD1. V was pared by 5 bases and J by 2 bases, with 5 bases of the junction left unmatched. Germline V CDR1 and CDR2: MNHEY, SVGAGI. This CDR3 has 15 amino acids. Here the CDR3 reads CASSRTGENTGELFF. The CDR3 DNA follows: TGTGCCAGCAGTAGGACAGGAGAAAACACCGGGGAGCTGTTTTTT.

The V call is TRBV9, the J call TRBJ2-1, with 8 bases fitting TRBD1. Trimming took 4 bases from V and 7 from J; bases not matched to a gene: 10. This CDR3 is 15 amino acids long. Germline values: CDR1 SGDLS, CDR2 YYNGEE. The DNA of the CDR3 is TGTGCCAGCAGCCCCCGGCAGGGGGCGGTGAATGAGCAGTTCTTC. It is translated as CASSPRQGAVNEQFF.

The chain links TRBV29-1 to TRBJ2-5; weak D call: TRBD2 (6 bases). V was pared by 6 bases and J by 4 bases, with 15 bases between. There are 13 residues in the CDR3. The germline CDR1 and CDR2 sequences are SQVTM and ANQGSEA. The CDR3 region has the DNA TGCAGCGTGGGCTGGGGAGGTGGAGAGACCCAGTACTTC. Translated: CSVGWGGGETQYF.

The V call is TRBV6-5, the J call TRBJ1-4, with D possibly being TRBD1 (5 bases). The length of the CDR3 is 11 residues. V lost 7 bases and J 10 bases, leaving 10 bases between the germline ends. CDR1 is MNHEY and CDR2 is SVGAGI in the germline V gene. The CDR3 sequence: CASTARGKLFF. The CDR3 bases are TGTGCCAGCACCGCAAGGGGAAAACTGTTTTTT.

The chain joins TRBV2 to TRBJ1-4; possibly TRBD1 for D (6 bases). The V and J ends lost 6 bases and 0 bases respectively, with 8 bases between them. The CDR3 has 14 amino acids. Germline V gene data show CDR1 as SNHLY and CDR2 as FYNNEI. The CDR3 DNA follows: TGTGCCAGCAGCTACAGGGCAACTAATGAAAAACTGTTTTTT. It yields the protein CASSYRATNEKLFF.

This clone was recorded only once. The V call is TRBV3-1 (or the pseudogene TRBV3-2), the J call TRBJ2-1, with 7 bases fitting TRBD1. The germline CDR1 and CDR2 sequences are LGHDT and YNNKEL (reference sequence). V lost 1 base, J lost 5 bases, and 2 bases stayed unmatched. This CDR3 region has 14 residues. The CDR3 is CASSQVGTDNEQFF. CDR3 sequence (DNA): TGTGCCAGCAGCCAAGTCGGGACAGACAATGAGCAGTTCTTC.

The rearrangement links TRBV7-9 to TRBJ1-1, with D unresolved. The germline gives CDR1 SEHNR, CDR2 FQNEAQ (reference sequence). The CDR3 extends over 17 amino acids. Trimming shortened V by 5 bases and J by 11 bases, and 30 bases separated the two germline ends. CDR3 sequence: CASSGESGVAAVSWAFF. The CDR3, as DNA: TGTGCCAGCAGCGGGGAGAGCGGGGTGGCGGCCGTTTCGTGGGCTTTCTTT.

This clone appeared a single time. V usage is TRBV5-3 and J usage is TRBJ2-7; 8 nucleotides align to TRBD2. TRBV5-3 is known as an ORF, though its function is uncertain. There are 15 residues in the CDR3. The V segment lost 2 bases and the J segment 0 bases; nucleotides outside the gene matches: 4. The CDR3 nucleotides read TGTGCCAGAAGCTTTCGGGGGGGAAGCTCCTACGAGCAGTACTTC. Translating gives CARSFRGGSSYEQYF.

This rearrangement joins TRBV5-3 to TRBJ2-7; D may be TRBD1 (5 bases). TRBV5-3 is known as an ORF, though its function is uncertain. The V end lost 9 bases, the J end lost 2 bases, and 18 bases lay between the germline ends. The CDR3 is 14 amino acids. DNA for the CDR3: TGTGCCATCCCGCGGCGCACAGGTCCCTACGAGCAGTACTTC. This sequence encodes CAIPRRTGPYEQYF.

J is TRBJ1-3 and V is TRBV7-6, with a tentative D call TRBD1 (5 bases). V lost 5 bases to trimming and J lost 9 bases, with 23 bases between them. Germline CDR1 SGHVS, CDR2 FNYEAQ. The CDR3 consists of 16 residues. CDR3 loop: CASSPAGELLVGTIYF. DNA of the CDR3: TGTGCCAGCAGCCCGGCGGGGGAATTATTGGTAGGCACCATATATTTT.

The chain joins TRBV7-2 to TRBJ1-2; tentative D call: TRBD1 (5 bases). The CDR3 is made up of 12 amino acids. Per germline, CDR1 SGHTA and CDR2 FQGNSA. Trimming took 8 bases from V and 3 from J, leaving 10 bases between them. Written as DNA, the CDR3 is TGTGCCAGCCGCAAACAGGACTATGGCTACACCTTC. Translating gives CASRKQDYGYTF.

This clone was seen only a few times. The genes are TRBV7-9 and TRBJ1-1; 10 nucleotides match TRBD1. Germline CDR1 SEHNR, CDR2 FQNEAQ (reference sequence). With 5 bases clipped from V and 5 bases from J, the junction kept 8 bases outside the gene matches. This CDR3 spans 15 amino acids. The CDR3 sequence is CASSAPTGGWTEAFF. CDR3 nucleotides: TGTGCCAGCAGCGCCCCGACAGGGGGCTGGACTGAAGCTTTCTTT.

The chain joins TRBV27 to TRBJ2-3, with D unresolved. There are 13 residues in the CDR3. Per the germline V gene, CDR1 is MNHEY and CDR2 is SMNVEV (reference sequence). Trimming pared 3 bases from V and 2 bases from J, leaving 6 bases between. The CDR3 here is CASSLAVTDTQYF. CDR3 nucleotides: TGTGCCAGCAGTTTGGCAGTCACAGATACGCAGTATTTT.

The V call is TRBV5-5, the J call TRBJ1-1; 8 positions agree with TRBD1. Trimming at V came to 1 base and at J to 1 base, leaving 9 bases not matched to a gene. The CDR3 spans 17 residues. CDR1 is SGHKS, CDR2 YYEKEE, per germline (reference sequence). The CDR3 region has the DNA TGTGCCAGCAGCTTGAATCCAGGGGGCAAGGGGAACACTGAAGCTTTCTTT. It translates to CASSLNPGGKGNTEAFF.

The chain links TRBV10-2 to TRBJ2-7; a possible D gene is TRBD1 (6 bases). CDR1 and CDR2 (germline): WSHSY, SAAADI. The germline V and J ends were trimmed by 0 bases and 5 bases, with 11 bases remaining between them. The CDR3 runs to 14 residues. The chain's CDR3 is CASSESRGRHEQYF. In DNA, the CDR3 is TGCGCCAGCAGTGAGTCCAGGGGCCGGCACGAGCAGTACTTC.

This chain links TRBV9 with TRBJ1-6; TRBD1 matches 7 bases. V lost 3 bases, J lost 3 bases, and 9 bases stayed unmatched. The length of the CDR3 is 17 residues. Germline V CDR1 and CDR2: SGDLS, YYNGEE. The CDR3 nucleotides are TGTGCCAGCAGCGGCAGACAGGGAATGGTCTATAATTCACCCCTCCACTTT. Translation: CASSGRQGMVYNSPLHF.

The rearrangement uses TRBV27 and TRBJ2-7; D might be TRBD2 (5 bases). This CDR3 comprises 12 residues. Germline V gene sequence: CDR1 MNHEY, CDR2 SMNVEV (reference sequence). The V end was cut by 4 bases, the J end by 6 bases, with 10 bases between. CDR3 DNA sequence: TGTGCCAGCAGTTCTCCAACTAGCGAGCAGTACTTC. Its translation: CASSSPTSEQYF.